A single sample gave rise to the 27 T cell receptor beta chains below, sequenced in a study of blood T cell repertoires in COVID-19. Libraries were prepared by immunoSEQ multiplex PCR; TCRdb keeps only in-frame clonotypes and omits some of them. The data hold 200,000 to 250,000 clones, with 80% to 85% observed a single time. The sequenced sample consisted of peripheral blood. These receptors all stem from a woman aged 55-70 years with acute or convalescent COVID-19.

In nucleotides, the CDR3 is TGTGCCAGCAGTCCACAGGTTGATACGCAGTATTTT. Protein sequence: CASSPQVDTQYF. This sequence joins TRBV12-3 or TRBV12-4 and TRBJ2-3; the D gene is possibly TRBD1 (5 bases). The CDR3 runs 12 residues. Trimming left V 5 bases short and J 6 bases short, with 9 bases between.

This clone showed up just once. This chain connects TRBV6-2 or TRBV6-3 to TRBJ2-1, with D perhaps matching TRBD2 (7 bases). Germline CDR1 reads MNHEY; CDR2 reads SVGEGT. The CDR3 is 18 residues long. The germline V and J ends were trimmed by 0 bases and 6 bases, with 21 bases remaining between them. CDR3 protein: CASSYSVEVGGHRNEQFF. CDR3 DNA: TGTGCCAGCAGTTACTCGGTAGAAGTGGGGGGGCATCGCAATGAGCAGTTCTTC.

This chain uses TRBV23-1 with TRBJ1-5; possible D gene TRBD1, 5 bases. TRBV23-1 is marked as an open reading frame, function uncertain. The CDR3 covers 14 residues. The CDR3 reads CPTVCRVRNQPQHF. DNA of the CDR3: TGCCCCACAGTGTGCAGGGTCAGGAATCAGCCCCAGCATTTT.

The V and J genes are TRBV6-5 and TRBJ1-5, with a possible D match to TRBD1 (5 bases). The germline V and J ends were trimmed by 8 bases and 0 bases, with 11 bases remaining between them. This CDR3 is 14 amino acids long. Germline V gene data show CDR1 as MNHEY and CDR2 as SVGAGI. This CDR3 is CASRGGYSNQPQHF. Written as DNA, the CDR3 is TGTGCCAGCCGGGGGGGATATAGCAATCAGCCCCAGCATTTT.

The V call is TRBV30, the J call TRBJ2-4; D is perhaps TRBD2 (7 bases). Trimming stripped 0 bases from V and 1 base from J, with 16 bases between. The CDR3 consists of 17 residues. Germline V lookup: CDR1 GTSNPN, CDR2 SVGIG (reference sequence). The chain's CDR3 is CAWSVGSGEGAKNIQYF. The CDR3 DNA is TGTGCCTGGAGTGTCGGGTCAGGGGAGGGGGCCAAAAACATTCAGTACTTC.

CDR3 sequence reads: CSARWLDGYTF. CDR3 nucleotide sequence: TGCAGTGCTAGGTGGCTTGATGGCTACACCTTC. The V gene is TRBV20-1, the J gene TRBJ1-2, with D unclear. This CDR3 comprises 11 residues. Trimming left V 3 bases short and J 6 bases short, with 8 bases between. The V gene's germline CDR1 is DFQATT and CDR2 SNEGSKA (reference sequence).

This clone was seen ten or more times. The J gene is TRBJ1-5, the V gene TRBV29-1; D is perhaps TRBD1 (5 bases). V dropped 6 bases and J dropped 4 bases, with 10 bases sitting between them. Per the germline V gene, CDR1 is SQVTM and CDR2 is ANQGSEA. There are 12 residues in the CDR3. The CDR3 loop is CSVRVGNQPQHF. In DNA form, the CDR3 reads TGCAGCGTCAGGGTAGGGAATCAGCCCCAGCATTTT.

The genes are TRBV30 and TRBJ2-5, with D tentatively TRBD2 (5 bases). The V end lost 3 bases, the J end lost 5 bases, and 16 bases lay between the germline ends. Germline V gives CDR1 GTSNPN, CDR2 SVGIG (reference sequence). This CDR3 has 14 residues. The CDR3 spells CAWRPRGKLETQYF. In nucleotides, the CDR3 is TGTGCCTGGAGACCTCGGGGAAAGCTGGAGACCCAGTACTTC.

This sequence joins TRBV19 and TRBJ1-4, with TRBD1 matching 8 bases. Germline lookup yields CDR1 LNHDA and CDR2 SQIVND (reference sequence). V shed 8 bases and J 8 bases; nucleotides not matched to a gene: 10. The CDR3 sequence is 14 residues long. The CDR3 sequence is CASRSNRGEEKLFF. The CDR3 nucleotides read TGTGCCAGTCGATCGAACAGGGGGGAGGAAAAACTGTTTTTT.

The chain employs TRBV9 and TRBJ1-1; maybe TRBD1 (6 bases). The germline CDR1 and CDR2 sequences are SGDLS and YYNGEE. V was trimmed by 3 bases and J by 4 bases, leaving 13 bases between them. The CDR3 runs to 14 residues. CDR3 bases: TGTGCCAGCAGCGATGGGAGAGGGGGCACTGAAGCTTTCTTT. Protein product: CASSDGRGGTEAFF.

The rearrangement links TRBV3-1 (or the pseudogene TRBV3-2) to TRBJ1-2, with D tentatively TRBD1 (5 bases). The germline CDR1 and CDR2 sequences are LGHDT and YNNKEL (reference sequence). This CDR3 region has 11 residues. V lost 5 bases and J 7 bases, leaving 8 bases between the germline ends. The CDR3 sequence is CASSRGFGYTF. CDR3 nucleotide sequence: TGTGCCAGCAGCAGGGGTTTTGGCTACACCTTC.

The genes are TRBV13 and TRBJ1-2; 9 nucleotides align to TRBD1. This CDR3 contains 15 residues. V lost 5 bases and J lost 8; bases outside the gene matches: 12. Germline V CDR1 and CDR2: PRHDT, FYEKMQ (reference sequence). CDR3 in DNA: TGTGCCAGCAGCGGTCCGGGACAGGGACGTCGGGGCTACACCTTC. The encoded protein is CASSGPGQGRRGYTF. The full variable domain, its missing parts supplied by reference TRBV13 and TRBJ1-2, is AAGVIQSPRHLIKEKRETATLKCYPIPRHDTVYWYQQGPGQDPQFLISFYEKMQSDKGSIPDRFSAQQFSDYHSELNMSSLELGDSALYFCASSGPGQGRRGYTFGSGTRLTVV.

V usage is TRBV6-1 and J usage is TRBJ1-2; 9 nucleotides align to TRBD1. The CDR3 sequence is 13 residues long. V gave up 2 bases and J gave up 7 bases; unmatched junction bases: 2. Germline CDR1 and CDR2: MNHNS and SASEGT. CDR3 protein: CASSETGGLGYTF. The CDR3 DNA follows: TGTGCCAGCAGTGAAACAGGGGGCCTTGGCTACACCTTC.

The chain employs TRBV29-1 and TRBJ1-2; D remains ambiguous. V was shortened by 6 bases and J by 5 bases, with 10 bases between the two germline ends. Per germline, CDR1 SQVTM and CDR2 ANQGSEA. The CDR3 extends over 11 amino acids. The CDR3 loop is CSVAAPYGYTF. DNA for the CDR3: TGCAGCGTAGCGGCGCCGTATGGCTACACCTTC.

This chain connects TRBV28 to TRBJ1-1, with D perhaps matching TRBD1 (5 bases). Germline V CDR1 and CDR2: MDHEN, SYDVKM. The CDR3 has 14 residues. The V gene lost 6 bases and the J gene lost 1 base, with 12 bases spanning the gap. The DNA of the CDR3 is TGTGCCAGCAGCCCCCGGGGGGGGAACACTGAAGCTTTCTTT. This sequence encodes CASSPRGGNTEAFF.

The chain recombines TRBV7-8 with TRBJ2-2, with 7 bases that match TRBD1. After removal of 0 bases from V and 0 bases from J, the junction contained 7 bases not matched to a gene. Germline assignment: CDR1 SGHVS and CDR2 FQNEAQ. The CDR3 runs 18 residues. This CDR3 is CASSLAYGTDPNTGELFF. The CDR3 DNA follows: TGTGCCAGCAGCTTAGCGTATGGGACAGATCCGAACACCGGGGAGCTGTTTTTT. Looking up the rest from reference TRBV7-8 and TRBJ2-2 gives the full variable domain: GAGVSQSPRYKVAKRGQDVALRCDPISGHVSLFWYQQALGQGPEFLTYFQNEAQLDKSGLPSDRFFAERPEGSVSTLKIQRTQQEDSAVYLCASSLAYGTDPNTGELFFGEGSRLTVL.

This chain links TRBV25-1 with TRBJ1-3, with 8 bases fitting TRBD1. Trimming took 7 bases from V and 4 from J; bases not matched to a gene: 18. The CDR3 is 18 amino acids. Germline CDR1 and CDR2: MGHDK and SYGVNS. CDR3 DNA: TGTGCCAGCAACGTCAGGGGGCGAAAAAAGTTCGTCGGAAACACCATATATTTT. As protein: CASNVRGRKKFVGNTIYF. The full variable domain, its missing parts supplied by reference TRBV25-1 and TRBJ1-3, is EADIYQTPRYLVIGTGKKITLECSQTMGHDKMYWYQQDPGMELHLIHYSYGVNSTEKGDLSSESTVSRIRTEHFPLTLESARPSHTSQYLCASNVRGRKKFVGNTIYFGEGSWLTVV.

This clone has only one observation. The chain combines TRBV4-1 with TRBJ1-5; D is perhaps TRBD1 (6 bases). Between the trimmed V and J ends, which lost 1 base and 8 bases, there was a span of 15 bases. The CDR3 sequence is 15 residues long. Germline values: CDR1 MGHRA, CDR2 YSYEKL. The CDR3 protein is CASSQGGRIFEPQHF. The CDR3 DNA reads TGCGCCAGCAGCCAAGGGGGGCGGATTTTCGAGCCCCAGCATTTT.

The chain carries TRBV6-2 or TRBV6-3 and TRBJ2-3, with 7 nucleotides matching TRBD1. V trimming: 4 bases; J trimming: 0 bases; junction bases outside the gene matches: 4. CDR1 is MNHEY and CDR2 is SVGEGT in the germline V gene. The CDR3 has 15 amino acids. The CDR3 nucleotides read TGTGCCAGCAGTTCTCTAGGGGGCAGCACAGATACGCAGTATTTT. The encoded protein is CASSSLGGSTDTQYF.

In the case of this clone: In the same sample, other DNA sequences code for this CDR3. The chain recombines TRBV7-2 with TRBJ1-5; 7 bases agree with TRBD1. CDR3 length equals 16 residues. The V gene's germline CDR1 is SGHTA and CDR2 FQGNSA. The trim removed 1 base at V and 3 bases at J, leaving 6 bases unmatched. CDR3 DNA sequence: TGTGCCAGCAGCTTAGTGGCAGGGGGGTCCAATCAGCCCCAGCATTTT. This translates into CASSLVAGGSNQPQHF.

This clone was detected only once. This rearrangement joins TRBV6-1 to TRBJ1-1; 8 bases map to TRBD1. Germline-derived CDR1 and CDR2 are MNHNS and SASEGT. The CDR3 contains 15 residues. The V gene end was trimmed by 2 bases and the J gene end by 0 bases; junction bases not matched to a gene: 2. The CDR3 DNA follows: TGTGCCAGCAGTGAAACAGGGGGAATGAACACTGAAGCTTTCTTT. Translation gives CASSETGGMNTEAFF.

The chain links TRBV3-1 (or the pseudogene TRBV3-2) to TRBJ1-2; 9 bases line up with TRBD1. Germline V CDR1 and CDR2: LGHDT, YNNKEL (reference sequence). V dropped 4 bases and J dropped 4; count of bases not matched to a gene: 7. This CDR3 has 15 residues. In DNA, the CDR3 is TGTGCCAGCAGCCCTAGGACAGGGGTGGGCTATGGCTACACCTTC. Translated: CASSPRTGVGYGYTF.

The V gene is TRBV5-1, the J gene TRBJ1-1, with D possibly TRBD1 on 5 matching bases. The CDR3 extends over 14 amino acids. V was trimmed by 3 bases and J by 0 bases, leaving 9 bases between them. Germline CDR1 and CDR2: SGHRS and YFSETQ. Here the CDR3 reads CASSSQGMNTEAFF. CDR3 nucleotides: TGCGCCAGCAGCTCTCAGGGTATGAACACTGAAGCTTTCTTT.

This clone was picked up one time. At one end the junction does not follow the germline gene, possibly because of a read error. V gene TRBV15 combines with J gene TRBJ1-1; D possibly corresponds to TRBD1 (6 bases). The CDR3 has 15 amino acids. Germline-derived CDR1 and CDR2 are LNHNV and YYDKDF (reference sequence). The CDR3, as DNA: TGTGCCACCAGCGGAGACAGGACAAAAGGCATTGAAGCTTTCTTT. Residues: CATSGDRTKGIEAFF.

The rearrangement links TRBV9 to TRBJ1-1, with D possibly matching TRBD1 (5 bases). The CDR3 totals 15 residues. Trimming pared 0 bases from V and 0 bases from J, leaving 9 bases between. Germline assignment: CDR1 SGDLS and CDR2 YYNGEE. The CDR3 DNA sequence: TGTGCCAGCAGCGTAGTCCAGGACATGAACACTGAAGCTTTCTTT. The encoded protein is CASSVVQDMNTEAFF.

The J gene is TRBJ2-3, the V gene TRBV10-3, with 7 bases that match TRBD1. The germline V gene has CDR1 ENHRY and CDR2 SYGVKD. J lost 1 base, V lost 3 bases, and 10 bases had no gene match. CDR3 length: 17 amino acids. CDR3 DNA sequence: TGTGCCATCAGTGAAACCCGGTTTGACAGGGGCACAGATACGCAGTATTTT. Protein: CAISETRFDRGTDTQYF.

V usage is TRBV30 and J usage is TRBJ2-1; a weak D match, TRBD2 (5 bases). This CDR3 region has 15 residues. CDR1 is GTSNPN, CDR2 SVGIG, per germline (reference sequence). V was pared by 0 bases and J by 8 bases, with 17 bases between. DNA of the CDR3: TGTGCCTGGAGTGTGGTGGCGGGTCTAGGCGATGAGCAGTTCTTC. Its translation is CAWSVVAGLGDEQFF.